The clone carrying this T cell receptor beta chain was detected ten times or more. Its antigen remains unknown. The sample is drawn from a study of breast tumors, draining lymph nodes, adjacent tissues. Findings and caveats of the study: Tumors had less TCR diversity than lymph nodes, more than nontumor tissue.

Germline lookup yields CDR1 KGHSH and CDR2 LQKENI. The CDR3 sequence is 12 residues long. V gave up 3 bases and J gave up 9 bases, with 9 bases separating them. Axillary draining lymph nodes of breast cancer patients supplied the node samples. TCRdb re-derived calls from the multiplex PCR reads in MiXCR, one entry per CDR3 protein. The sample lists under 150,000 distinct CDR3 sequences; approximately 20% were seen once. The TCR comes from a female donor with breast cancer. Some clones in this sample may be carry-over from other donors' samples. The material sequenced was axillary lymph node tissue. V and J are TRBV18 and TRBJ2-1; D is ambiguous. The CDR3 DNA reads TGTGCCAGCTCACCCGCCCCGACTGAGCAGTTCTTC. It is translated as CASSPAPTEQFF.